This T cell receptor (beta chain) was sequenced in a study of STAT3 mutations in large granular lymphocyte leukemia. Study summary: Roughly half the longitudinally sequenced T-LGLL patients had canonical STAT3 mutations.

A remark on this clone: Its cognate antigen is unknown.

CDR3 length equals 16 residues. Germline V gene sequence: CDR1 MDHEN, CDR2 SYDVKM. V trimming: 4 bases; J trimming: 4 bases; junction bases outside the gene matches: 9. General observations from the study: Every T-cell large granular lymphocyte leukemia patient had at least one immunodominant TCR beta clonotype.

Sequencing was performed with immunoSEQ multiplex PCR; in TCRdb, only in-frame clones are kept and a portion is missing. The profile shows about 42,000 clones, about three quarters of them singletons. The chain combines TRBV28 with TRBJ2-3, with TRBD2 identical over 9 bases. This TCR came from a human donor with T large granular lymphocyte leukemia. Some clones in this sample may be carry-over from other donors' samples. Sequenced sample: PBMCs. CDR3 bases: TGTGCCAGCAGTTCACCTAGCGGGGTGGGCGCAGATACGCAGTATTTT. Translation: CASSSPSGVGADTQYF.